This T cell receptor (beta chain) was profiled in a study of blood T cell repertoires in COVID-19. Study-level information: In each case, the material was cDNA or gDNA derived from T cells, B-cell-depleted T cells, or PBMCs.

The CDR3 runs to 15 residues. Germline CDR1 SGHTS, CDR2 YDEGEE. V lost 0 bases to trimming and J lost 2 bases, with 12 bases between them. Participants, roughly 18 to 90 years old, spanned 24 US areas. Cohort assignment relied on participant-reported clinical history. Someone with COVID-19 had been met by exposed participants within 2 weeks before study entry. This table comes from immunoSEQ multiplex PCR, and its TCRdb copy is limited to in-frame clones, with some not included. This table has 430,000 or so clones, approximately 91% appearing once. This TCR derives from a woman aged 18-29 years who had been exposed to COVID-19. V and J are TRBV5-8 and TRBJ2-7; D might be TRBD1 (7 bases). The sequenced sample consisted of PBMCs or T cells enriched from blood (not recorded which). The CDR3 here is CASSLGQGEAYEQYF. The CDR3 DNA reads TGTGCCAGCAGCTTGGGGCAGGGGGAGGCCTACGAGCAGTACTTC. The full variable domain, in which reference TRBV5-8 and TRBJ2-7 provide the parts outside the CDR3, is EAGVTQSPTHLIKTRGQQATLRCSPISGHTSVYWYQQALGLGLQFLLWYDEGEERNRGNFPPRFSGRQFPNYSSELNVNALELEDSALYLCASSLGQGEAYEQYFGPGTRLTVT.